This T cell receptor beta chain was documented in a study of shared clonotypes between healthy human individuals. Sequenced by immunoSEQ multiplex PCR; TCRdb stores in-frame clones only, minus some. The table lists hundreds of thousands of clones, 95% to 98% of them singletons. The CDR3 consists of 14 residues. V was pared by 0 bases and J by 0 bases, with 2 bases between. Germline V gene sequence: CDR1 MGHRA, CDR2 YSYEKL. V and J are TRBV4-1 and TRBJ2-2; no definite D call. This clonotype was sampled from a young woman in good health. The sequenced material came from naive CD4+ T cells sorted from blood. The subset is: CD45RA+ positively selected. The CDR3 bases are TGCGCCAGCAGCCAAGAACCGAACACCGGGGAGCTGTTTTTT. It specifies CASSQEPNTGELFF.